The 10 T cell receptor beta chains listed next were all sequenced from one sample in a study of blood T cell repertoires in COVID-19. Profiling relied on immunoSEQ multiplex PCR, and the TCRdb table lists in-frame clones only, not all of them. This table holds approximately 240,000 clones, just under 85% found once. The sequenced material came from peripheral blood. These receptors originate from a woman aged 60-75 years with active or convalescent COVID-19.

This chain connects TRBV28 to TRBJ2-3; 11 bases fit TRBD2. Germline CDR1 MDHEN, CDR2 SYDVKM. The CDR3 extends over 17 amino acids. V trimming: 6 bases; J trimming: 0 bases; junction bases outside the gene matches: 8. CDR3 in amino acids: CASSQQSSGGSTDTQYF. The DNA for the CDR3 is TGTGCCAGCAGCCAACAGTCTAGCGGGGGGAGCACAGATACGCAGTATTTT.

This chain connects TRBV12-3 or TRBV12-4 to TRBJ1-6; D is uncertain. Trimming took 7 bases from V and 10 from J, leaving 11 bases between them. CDR3 length: 12 residues. In nucleotides, the CDR3 is TGTGCCAGCAACTTGCAAGAGTCACCCCTCCACTTT. Amino acid sequence: CASNLQESPLHF.

The chain joins TRBV4-2 to TRBJ1-5; possible D gene TRBD1, 6 bases. Trimming pared 7 bases from V and 9 bases from J, leaving 16 bases between. The CDR3 sequence is 13 residues long. CDR1 and CDR2 (germline): LGHNA, YNFKEQ. In DNA form, the CDR3 reads TGTGCCAGCACCCCAAGCGGGGGCACGCCCCAGCATTTT. Protein: CASTPSGGTPQHF.

The chain combines TRBV2 with TRBJ1-6; D gene ambiguous. The length of the CDR3 is 15 residues. In germline, CDR1 is SNHLY, CDR2 FYNNEI. The V end was cut by 4 bases, the J end by 0 bases, with 7 bases between. This CDR3 is CASSVGSSYNSPLHF. The CDR3 DNA reads TGTGCCAGCAGTGTTGGGAGCTCCTATAATTCACCCCTCCACTTT.

This chain links TRBV9 with TRBJ2-7; 7 nucleotides agree with TRBD2. The germline V gene encodes CDR1 SGDLS and CDR2 YYNGEE. The CDR3 is 12 amino acids. Germline trimming cut 10 bases from V and 3 bases from J; bases unmatched to any gene: 7. The CDR3 DNA reads TGTGCCTCTTGGGAGGGGAACTACGAGCAGTACGTC. Encoded protein: CASWEGNYEQYV.

The DNA of the CDR3 is TGCGCCAGCAGCTGGGGCCCGGATAGCCTCTCCTACGAGCAGTACGTC. This sequence encodes CASSWGPDSLSYEQYV. J is TRBJ2-7 and V is TRBV5-1; TRBD1 is a possible D gene (5 bases). The CDR3 totals 16 residues. Between the trimmed V and J ends, which lost 3 bases and 0 bases, there was a span of 16 bases. CDR1 and CDR2 (germline): SGHRS, YFSETQ.

J is TRBJ1-1 and V is TRBV7-6; 11 bases fit TRBD1. CDR3 length equals 15 residues. From germline, CDR1 is SGHVS and CDR2 FNYEAQ. V lost 4 bases, J lost 5 bases, and 6 bases stayed unmatched. This CDR3 is CASSSPGQGDTEAFF. CDR3 coding DNA: TGTGCCAGCAGCTCACCGGGACAGGGGGATACTGAAGCTTTCTTT.

The gene calls are TRBV9 and TRBJ1-6; no definite D call. This CDR3 region has 14 residues. V lost 6 bases to trimming and J lost 5 bases, with 12 bases between them. Germline values: CDR1 SGDLS, CDR2 YYNGEE. The CDR3 protein is CASTSTEDNSPLHF. The CDR3 DNA reads as TGTGCCAGCACCTCGACCGAGGATAATTCACCCCTCCACTTT.

The J gene is TRBJ2-5, the V gene TRBV13, with a tentative D call TRBD2 (5 bases). The CDR3 length is 14 residues. Germline values: CDR1 PRHDT, CDR2 FYEKMQ (reference sequence). The V gene lost 1 base and the J gene lost 4 bases, with 10 bases spanning the gap. DNA for the CDR3: TGTGCCAGCAGCTTAGCGCGGGTCCCAGAGACCCAGTACTTC. It yields the protein CASSLARVPETQYF.

This clone was detected only a few times. The V and J genes are TRBV7-9 and TRBJ2-3; 8 nucleotides match TRBD1. Unmatched junction bases numbered 2, after V lost 3 bases and J lost 0 bases. The CDR3 spans 15 residues. Germline V gene sequence: CDR1 SEHNR, CDR2 FQNEAQ (reference sequence). This CDR3 is CASSFDRGSTDTQYF. CDR3 in DNA: TGTGCCAGCAGCTTCGACAGGGGTAGCACAGATACGCAGTATTTT.